The clone carrying this T cell receptor beta chain came up a few times. The antigen is not known. This sample stems from a study of CD8+ T cells in alopecia areata. Study-wide points: Among the top 100, expanded CD8+ clones, as well as scalp clonality, were significantly decreased by tofacitinib. TCRs were shared less clearly across patients than in mice, possibly for HLA-related reasons.

Extracted from the samples, RNA was reverse transcribed into cDNA to serve as the sequencing template. The method was immunoSEQ multiplex PCR; TCRdb's version includes in-frame clones alone and lacks a portion of them. The sample includes about 160,000 clones, around 59% of them seen just once. Treatment given: oral pan-JAK inhibitor, 5-10 mg twice daily. The TCR was taken from a human donor with alopecia areata. Source: CD4+ T cells sorted from blood, taken at week 24, from a patient treated with tofacitinib.

CDR3 amino acids: CAWSLGYSSPGEQYF. As DNA, the CDR3 is TGTGCCTGGAGCCTAGGGTACAGTTCACCAGGCGAGCAGTACTTC. The V call is TRBV30, the J call TRBJ2-7; D unclear. This CDR3 has 15 amino acids. The germline gives CDR1 GTSNPN, CDR2 SVGIG (reference sequence). V was clipped by 3 bases and J by 6 bases, with 21 bases between them.